The present entry profiles one T cell receptor beta chain with its context. The CDR3 totals 16 residues. V trimming: 2 bases; J trimming: 2 bases; junction bases outside the gene matches: 6. Germline V gene sequence: CDR1 SEHNR, CDR2 FQNEAQ (reference sequence). Sequencing used immunoSEQ multiplex PCR; TCRdb keeps in-frame clones, though not all of them. The sample has 130,000 or so clones, roughly 94% seen once. The sample belongs to a study of control samples from healthy donors and cancer patients. The sample comprised PBMCs. This chain links TRBV7-9 with TRBJ2-3; 8 positions match TRBD2. The receptor's source is a man in his 60s with colorectal cancer. In nucleotides, the CDR3 is TGTGCCAGCAGCTTACGCGGGGGGCTATCCACAGATACGCAGTATTTT. Translation: CASSLRGGLSTDTQYF.